This T cell receptor beta chain was captured in a study of blood T cell repertoires in COVID-19 (dated by TCRdb to the early 2020s). In terms of the full investigation: Samples covering the acute and convalescent phases of COVID-19 were provided by collaborators in the United States, Italy and Spain. The material from the prospective study consisted of cDNA or gDNA derived from T cells, B-cell-depleted T cells, or PBMCs. The dataset comprised deeply sampled blood TCRbeta repertoires from subjects exposed to, actively infected with, or recovered from COVID-19. The repertoires were released in a freely available public database intended as a resource for research on the immune response to SARS-CoV-2. Samples came from the ongoing ImmuneRACE study (first 160 participants) plus 1,254 subjects from 6 global collaborators. Nearly every sample came with metadata listing a de-identified subject ID, COVID-19 status, age in years and sex. Where available, HLA class I and class II types were taken from metadata supplied by the sample provider and were not determined by assay-based typing.

On this clone itself: No cognate antigen has been identified for it. One base away there is no much larger clone; base qualities are not given.

Paper-wide results and their limitations: How much clinical and demographic metadata was included differed by source and by participant, and the metadata was provided uncurated.

One collaborating source in Seattle enrolled patients during active infection and followed them longitudinally through the course of disease. Collaborating institutions collected whole blood in K2EDTA tubes following their own protocols. For TCRbeta analysis, collaborator samples were shipped as frozen whole blood, as isolated PBMCs, or as DNA extracted from either sample type. TCRbeta CDR3 regions were amplified from genomic DNA by means of the immunoSEQ Assay, a bias-controlled multiplex PCR. The paper's processing steps were these. The number of nucleated cells in each sample was estimated by amplification of reference gene primers within the assay. Sequence reads were collapsed and filtered to measure the absolute abundance of every unique TCRbeta CDR3 rearrangement. For each sample, productive Simpson clonality was calculated as the square root of Simpson's diversity index across productive rearrangements. TCRdb obtained this table from immuneACCESS and retained in-frame rearrangements with V and J assigned. These tables miss some clones; where compared with another copy, unresolved V genes account for less than half of the shortfall, and the remainder is unexplained. The DNA gave D and trimming, while V, J and clone size come from that table. The sample includes some 270,000 clones, with about 83% observed a single time. Roughly 6.2% of the sample is in the top ten clones.

Measured from the cysteine to the phenylalanine, the CDR3 is 14 residues long. Of the read, only the CDR3 DNA is kept; its 42 bases are in frame from base 1. The V and J ends are trimmed by 3 bases and 4 bases, leaving 12 bases between them. CDR1 MDHEN and CDR2 SYDVKM were looked up in the germline V gene. Sequenced sample: peripheral blood. This chain joins TRBV28 to TRBJ2-5; possibly the D gene is TRBD1, per 5 matching bases. This TCR was sampled from a woman aged 80 or older with COVID-19, enrolled during active disease. CDR3 protein: CASSFPLGVETQYF. In nucleotides, the sequence is TGTGCCAGCAGTTTCCCCTTAGGGGTAGAGACCCAGTACTTC.